The sequence of this TCR beta chain was determined in a study of OX40 agonist ivuxolimab in advanced cancers. Study-wide results and limits: Some nonresponders likewise displayed low normalized T-cell clonal expansion. Doses of 0.1 to 3.0 mg/kg were accompanied by clonal expansion of CD4+ and CD8+ blood T cells by week 6.

With 5 bases clipped from V and 3 bases from J, the junction kept 9 bases outside the gene matches. The CDR3 is 17 residues long. Germline CDR1 reads LNHDA; CDR2 reads SQIVND (reference sequence). Turning to this clone: Its specificity is unknown.

Generated by immunoSEQ multiplex PCR, the TCRdb table keeps only in-frame clones and is missing some. The repertoire holds about 19,000 clones, with 65% to 70% as singletons. The source is an adult with an advanced solid tumor such as melanoma, head and neck, liver or kidney cancer. The source material was CD4+ or CD8+ T cells sorted from blood, sampled in a trial of the OX40 agonist ivuxolimab. The V and J genes are TRBV19 and TRBJ2-3, with 12 bases identical to TRBD2. The CDR3 loop is CASSLTSGGHRTDTQYF. Written as DNA, the CDR3 is TGTGCCAGTAGTTTGACTAGCGGGGGCCATAGAACAGATACGCAGTATTTT.